The 3 T cell receptor beta chains in this list originate from one sample, sequenced in a study of blood T cell repertoires in COVID-19. This table comes from immunoSEQ multiplex PCR, and its TCRdb copy is limited to in-frame clones, with some not included. The table has about 200,000 clones, roughly 86% seen once. Sequenced: PBMCs or T cells enriched from blood (not recorded which). The source of these receptors is a man aged 35 to 55 with acute COVID-19.

This clone was recorded once. The junction shows a germline mismatch at one end, possibly a read error. This sequence joins TRBV7-3 and TRBJ2-1; 8 positions agree with TRBD2. There are 16 residues in the CDR3. In germline, CDR1 is SGHTA, CDR2 FQGTGA. The CDR3 sequence: CASSVTGTSSYNEQFF. CDR3 coding DNA: TGTGCCAGCAGCGTAACGGGGACTAGCTCCTACAATGAGCAGTTCTTC.

In its sample, this clone was seen a few times. The J gene is TRBJ1-6, the V gene TRBV19; the match to TRBD1 covers 7 bases. The CDR3 extends over 15 amino acids. V lost 5 bases and J lost 6; bases outside the gene matches: 7. Germline V gene data show CDR1 as LNHDA and CDR2 as SQIVND (reference sequence). This chain's CDR3 is CASSSTGAGNSPLHF. CDR3 nucleotide sequence: TGTGCCAGTAGTTCAACAGGGGCTGGTAATTCACCCCTCCACTTT. The full variable domain, its missing parts supplied by reference TRBV19 and TRBJ1-6, is DGGITQSPKYLFRKEGQNVTLSCEQNLNHDAMYWYRQDPGQGLRLIYYSQIVNDFQKGDIAEGYSVSREKKESFPLTVTSAQKNPTAFYLCASSSTGAGNSPLHFGNGTRLTVT.

Note on this clone: The sample carries other DNA sequences with the same CDR3. The rearrangement links TRBV27 to TRBJ2-7, with D perhaps TRBD2 (6 bases). The CDR3 runs 15 residues. The V end was cut by 0 bases, the J end by 1 base, with 10 bases between. The V gene's germline CDR1 is MNHEY and CDR2 SMNVEV (reference sequence). CDR3 in amino acids: CASSLSTGGSYEQYF. The CDR3 DNA reads as TGTGCCAGCAGTTTATCCACCGGGGGTTCCTACGAGCAGTACTTC.